These T cell receptor beta chains were read from a single sample in a study of blood T cell repertoires in COVID-19. Method: immunoSEQ multiplex PCR; TCRdb's copy keeps in-frame clones and lacks some. The sample consists of approximately 100,000 clones, around 92% of them appearing once. The material sequenced was peripheral blood. Receptors were obtained from a man aged 50-60 years with active COVID-19. Each CDR3 is given with its conserved first and last residue. Each record gives: J gene, V gene, D gene, clone size, CDR3 length, CDR3 protein, CDR3 DNA. A D gene is named only where the DNA matches it firmly. The size entry is marked missing in some rows and otherwise reads once, few, many or a size class.

TRBJ2-2,TRBV9,NA,NA,14,CASSGTLNTGELFF,TGTGCCAGCAGTGGGACACTCAACACGGGGGAGCTGTTTTTT
TRBJ1-3,TRBV30,NA,NA,15,CALVPEGTSGNTIYF,TGTGCCTTGGTCCCCGAGGGGACTTCAGGAAACACCATATATTTT
TRBJ2-3,TRBV6-5,TRBD1,NA,14,CASRLVGTGETQYF,TGTGCCAGCCGGCTGGTGGGTACAGGGGAAACGCAGTATTTT
TRBJ2-1,TRBV2,TRBD1,NA,15,CASSAGTGVYNEQFF,TGTGCCAGCAGTGCCGGGACAGGAGTCTACAATGAGCAGTTCTTC
TRBJ2-7,TRBV12-3/TRBV12-4,NA,NA,13,CASSRGTGYEQYF,TGTGCCAGCAGTCGCGGGACTGGCTACGAGCAGTACTTC
TRBJ2-1,TRBV7-9,TRBD1,NA,16,CASSSSAAGGFNEQFF,TGTGCCAGCAGCTCAAGTGCGGCAGGGGGCTTCAATGAGCAGTTCTTC
TRBJ2-7,TRBV6-5,TRBD1,NA,13,CASRPGTGYEQYF,TGTGCCAGCAGACCCGGGACAGGCTACGAGCAGTACTTC
TRBJ1-1,TRBV7-9,TRBD1,NA,14,CASSSSQGVTEAFF,TGTGCCAGCAGCTCCTCACAGGGGGTAACTGAAGCTTTCTTT
TRBJ1-1,TRBV6-6,NA,NA,14,CASSYYGANTEAFF,TGTGCCAGCAGTTACTATGGGGCGAACACTGAAGCTTTCTTT
TRBJ1-2,TRBV30,NA,once,12,CAWSRGGYGYTF,TGTGCCTGGAGCAGGGGCGGCTATGGCTACACCTTC
TRBJ2-1,TRBV7-3,TRBD2,NA,15,CASSRTGTSGNEQFF,TGTGCCAGCAGCCGAACCGGGACTAGCGGGAATGAGCAGTTCTTC
TRBJ1-6,TRBV5-1,TRBD1,NA,15,CASSLVGTGDSPLHF,TGCGCCAGCAGCTTGGTGGGGACAGGGGATTCACCCCTCCACTTT
TRBJ2-3,TRBV11-2,NA,NA,17,CASSLVPTSRPTDTQYF,TGTGCCAGCAGCTTAGTTCCCACTAGCCGGCCCACAGATACGCAGTATTTT
TRBJ2-5,TRBV4-1,NA,NA,14,CASSQDAGKETQYF,TGCGCCAGCAGCCAAGACGCGGGAAAAGAGACCCAGTACTTC
TRBJ2-4,TRBV4-2,TRBD2,NA,20,CASRPKVSDPRGGAKNIQYF,TGTGCCAGCAGGCCCAAGGTGTCAGATCCTCGGGGGGGAGCCAAAAACATTCAGTACTTC
TRBJ1-1,TRBV5-1,NA,NA,13,CASSLEPGDQAFF,TGCGCCAGCAGCCTGGAACCGGGGGACCAAGCTTTCTTT
TRBJ1-1,TRBV3-1/TRBV3-2,NA,NA,12,CASSQEYTEAFF,TGTGCCAGCAGCCAGGAGTACACTGAAGCTTTCTTT
TRBJ2-7,TRBV19,TRBD1,once,14,CASRETGIGYEQYF,TGTGCCAGTAGGGAGACAGGGATCGGCTACGAGCAGTACTTC
TRBJ2-1,TRBV6-5,NA,NA,11,CASSSGNEQFF,TGTGCCAGCTCTTCGGGCAATGAGCAGTTCTTC
TRBJ1-1,TRBV18,TRBD1,NA,14,CASSSQTGPTEAFF,TGTGCCAGCTCATCACAGACAGGGCCCACTGAAGCTTTCTTT
TRBJ1-4,TRBV15,TRBD1,NA,18,CATSRGNRGPVFREKLFF,TGTGCCACCAGCAGGGGAAACAGGGGCCCGGTCTTTCGCGAAAAACTGTTTTTT
TRBJ2-2,TRBV10-1,TRBD1,NA,16,CASSDSGQGRGRELFF,TGCGCCAGCAGTGATTCCGGACAGGGGCGAGGGAGGGAGCTGTTTTTT
TRBJ2-1,TRBV19,NA,NA,16,CARPELDSLSYNEQFF,TGTGCCAGACCTGAACTGGACAGCCTGTCCTACAATGAGCAGTTCTTC
TRBJ2-2,TRBV7-9,TRBD1,NA,13,CARPQGFTGELFF,TGTGCCAGACCACAGGGGTTCACCGGGGAGCTGTTTTTT
TRBJ1-5,TRBV6-2/TRBV6-3,NA,few,17,CASSSSDSWYSNQPQHF,TGTGCCAGCAGCTCTTCGGACAGCTGGTATAGCAATCAGCCCCAGCATTTT